This T cell receptor (beta chain) appears in the sequencing data of a study of T cell responses to AZD1222 COVID-19 vaccine. The study's findings and limits: Researchers took repertoire samples only after the peak T cell response had come. Among spike-specific TCRs, nearly half reportedly target unmutated variant regions.

As regards this clone: Its antigen is not known.

Germline V CDR1 and CDR2: SNHLY, FYNNEI. CDR3 length equals 15 residues. Deletions cut 1 base from V and 2 bases from J, with 12 bases between. Clones were read by immunoSEQ multiplex PCR, and TCRdb kept only the in-frame ones, dropping some. The sample lists roughly 250,000 clones, over 90% occurring once. The receptor's source is an adult in good health. Specimen: peripheral blood, collected on day 0 of AZD1222 vaccination. The chain couples TRBV2 to TRBJ2-7, with D possibly being TRBD1 (7 bases). CDR3 in amino acids: CASSEGRGATYEQYF. CDR3 bases: TGTGCCAGCAGTGAAGGCAGGGGGGCTACCTACGAGCAGTACTTC.